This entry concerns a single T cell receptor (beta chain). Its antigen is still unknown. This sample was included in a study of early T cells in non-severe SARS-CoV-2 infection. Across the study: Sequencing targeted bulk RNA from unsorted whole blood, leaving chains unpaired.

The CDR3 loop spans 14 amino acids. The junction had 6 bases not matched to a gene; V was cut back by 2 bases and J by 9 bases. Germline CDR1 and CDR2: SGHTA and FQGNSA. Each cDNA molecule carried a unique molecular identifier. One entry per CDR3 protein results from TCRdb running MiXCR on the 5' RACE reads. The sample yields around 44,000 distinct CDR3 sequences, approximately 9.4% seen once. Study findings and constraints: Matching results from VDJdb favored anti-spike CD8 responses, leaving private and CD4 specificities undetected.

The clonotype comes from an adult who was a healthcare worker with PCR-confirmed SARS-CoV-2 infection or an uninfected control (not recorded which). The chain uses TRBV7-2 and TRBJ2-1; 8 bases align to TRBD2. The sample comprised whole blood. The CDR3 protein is CASSLISGKTEQFF. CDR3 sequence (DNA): TGTGCCAGCAGCTTAATTAGCGGGAAAACTGAGCAGTTCTTC.